Reported below is one T cell receptor beta chain. This clonotype was recorded many times. Its antigen is currently not known. Nothing much larger sits one base from this clone, and base qualities are not available. According to the study, the label for this sample's time point signals: patch test 1, 2 weeks after DPC sensitization. This specimen's treatment or condition label, per the study, means: therapeutic diphenylcyclopropenone sensitization with weekly scalp DPC. Total RNA was extracted from unfractionated whole blood that had been collected in Tempus Blood RNA tubes. At every patch-test visit, the blood draw took place before the patch test was put on. Patients were eligible if aged 18 to 70, diagnosed with alopecia and judged suitable for DPC therapy, and pregnant patients were excluded. Unmatched junction bases come to 8, with V trimmed by 3 bases and J by 7 bases. Its CDR3 holds 14 amino acids, cysteine through phenylalanine. The sequence is cut down to CDR3 DNA, 42 bases in frame from base 1. From the germline V gene (reference sequence), CDR1 is DFQATT and CDR2 is SNEGSKA.

The library was made by RACE. The sequencer listed for this sample is NextSeq 500. Library preparation attached unique molecular identifiers to individual cDNA molecules for quantitative, reproducible TCR counting. The authors' analysis ran thus. A median of around 100,000 TCRs per sample was observed, with a range of about 23,224 to 690,600. The Decombinator software suite was used to annotate V, J and CDR3 in the TCR reads. Every sample was subsampled to the same number of TCRs (28,000) for the PS versus PT1 abundance plots. TCRs were defined as expanded if absent before sensitization and observed at least eight times at the 2-week time point. TCRdb reprocessed the public reads (quality trimming at Q25 with fastp, clone calling with MiXCR) and kept in-frame beta chains. Every distinct CDR3 protein forms one entry, paired with its most common genes and DNA. The V and J calls were not made by the authors but by TCRdb's processing. The sample has 40,000 to 50,000 distinct CDR3 sequences on record, under 5% of them singletons. Clones ranked in the top ten supply around 26% of the sample.

These data are taken from a study of human T cells and chemical hapten exposure (dated by TCRdb to the early 2020s). Regarding the complete study: For sensitization, 2% DPC in acetone was applied to a 2 cm by 2 cm area of upper inner arm skin. Weekly therapeutic DPC doses were additionally applied to the scalp of patients throughout the roughly 24-week study period. Patch testing was performed on the upper back with Finn chambers containing 0.01% DPC, and the patch tests were scored after 6 days according to International Contact Dermatitis Research Group standards. Alopecia areata with under or over 50% scalp involvement, alopecia totalis and alopecia universalis were represented in the patient cohort, which was mostly female. Libraries were combined into a pool for sequencing, and differences in TCR yield between samples came mainly from small differences in library volumes within the pool. This study followed changes in the peripheral blood TCR repertoire in vivo during primary and secondary sensitization of alopecia patients to the hapten diphenylcyclopropenone (DPC). Blood samples were taken from patients before sensitization (week 0) and at 2, 6 and about 24 weeks after DPC sensitization. Approximately 28 alopecia patients provided blood for TCR sequencing at one to four time points (pre-sensitization, 2, 6 and 24 weeks). From each blood RNA sample, both TCR alpha and TCR beta chains were sequenced.

General study outcomes and caveats: A positive correlation was found between the number of PT1 expanded TCRs and patch test score, with significance reached at thresholds 8, 16 and 32 but not 4. After repeated subsampling, changes were observed in the strength of the expansion versus patch-test correlation and in the threshold at which the correlation became significant. Compared with pre-sensitization or healthy control sets, expanded TCRs formed significantly more large CDR3 similarity clusters, which is consistent with antigen-driven responses. Because every patient had alopecia, a presumed autoimmune disease, the patients' immune response might differ from that of healthy individuals. The number of TCRs above 1 in 1000 frequency did not change with DPC sensitization; there was no evidence of global repertoire structure alterations.

The receptor's source is a man between 45 and 60 years old with alopecia areata. Some clones in this sample may be carry-over from other donors' samples. The rearranged segments are TRBV20-1 and TRBJ2-1; 8 junctional bases match TRBD2. The sample was whole blood, taken in connection with sensitization to the hapten diphenylcyclopropenone (DPC). Read as DNA, the sequence is TGCAGTGCTAGCGGGAGGGCCGGTCGTAATGAGCAGTTCTTC. It is translated as CSASGRAGRNEQFF.